This entry is about one TCR beta chain. Its antigen is still unknown. This specimen includes other DNA sequences encoding the same CDR3. Germline V CDR1 and CDR2: SNHLY, FYNNEI. The CDR3 spans 14 residues. After removal of 4 bases from V and 4 bases from J, the junction contained 2 bases not matched to a gene. These data are taken from a study of shared clonotypes between healthy human individuals. The donor population consisted of healthy HIV-negative adults with no recent acute infections or vaccinations. Assay: immunoSEQ multiplex PCR; the TCRdb copy retains only in-frame clones and omits some. The sample gives some 980,000 clones, around 80% of which show up once; about 1.5% is in the top ten. Study-level findings and limits: Sequencing of the sorted subsets was shown by rarefaction to be incomplete despite large depth.

The TCR comes from a man in his late teens or twenties in good health. The V gene is TRBV2, the J gene TRBJ1-4, with 8 bases identical to TRBD1. Sequencing was performed on memory CD4+ T cells sorted from blood. The subset is: CD45RA-negative fraction. The CDR3 nucleotides read TGTGCCAGCAGTGGACAGGGGCTTAATGAAAAACTGTTTTTT. It yields the protein CASSGQGLNEKLFF.